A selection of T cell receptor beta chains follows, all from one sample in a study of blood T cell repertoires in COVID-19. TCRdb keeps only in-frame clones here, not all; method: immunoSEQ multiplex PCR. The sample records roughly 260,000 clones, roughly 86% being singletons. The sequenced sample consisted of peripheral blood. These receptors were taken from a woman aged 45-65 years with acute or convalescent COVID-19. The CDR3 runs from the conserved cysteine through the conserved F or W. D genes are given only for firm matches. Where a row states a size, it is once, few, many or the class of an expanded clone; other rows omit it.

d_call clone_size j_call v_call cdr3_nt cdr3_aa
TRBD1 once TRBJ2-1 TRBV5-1 TGCGCCAGCAGCGCCCTACCGGGACAGGGGTACAATGAGCAGTTCTTC CASSALPGQGYNEQFF
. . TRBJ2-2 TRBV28 TGTGCCAGCAGTCCTTACACCGGGGAGCTGTTTTTT CASSPYTGELFF
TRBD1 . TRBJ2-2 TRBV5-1 TGCGCCAGCAGCCCGGAGGGGACAGGGTATACCGGGGAGCTGTTTTTT CASSPEGTGYTGELFF
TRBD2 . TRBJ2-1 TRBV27 TGTGCCAGCAGTCCCCTAGCGGGGGGGGTGGGTGAGCAGTTCTTC CASSPLAGGVGEQFF
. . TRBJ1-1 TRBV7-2 TGTGCCAGCAGCTTAGCCCACCCCGGACAGTTAAACACTGAAGCTTTCTTT CASSLAHPGQLNTEAFF
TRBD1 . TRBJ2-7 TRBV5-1 TGCGCCAGCAGCTTAGCGTCAGGGGGCATGAACGAGCAGTACTTC CASSLASGGMNEQYF
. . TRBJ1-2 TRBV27 TGTGCCAGCAGCTTGAGGGAATTACAGGGCAACTATGGCTACACCTTC CASSLRELQGNYGYTF
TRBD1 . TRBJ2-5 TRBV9 TGTGCCAGCAGCGCCAGGGACAGAGATGGGGGGACCCAGTACTTC CASSARDRDGGTQYF
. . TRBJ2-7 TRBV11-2 TGTGCCAGCAGCTTATTAGAGGCCAGCTACGAGCAGTACTTC CASSLLEASYEQYF
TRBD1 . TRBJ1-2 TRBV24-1 TGTGCCACCAGTGATTCATCGGGACAGCATGGCTACACCTTC CATSDSSGQHGYTF
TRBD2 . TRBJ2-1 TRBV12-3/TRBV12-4 TGTGCCAGCAGTTTGGGGGGGGGTGAGCAGTTCTTC CASSLGGGEQFF
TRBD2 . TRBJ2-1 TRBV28 TGTGCCAGCAGGGGACTAGCGGGGGCACAACACAATGAGCAGTTCTTC CASRGLAGAQHNEQFF
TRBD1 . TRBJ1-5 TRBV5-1 TGCGCCAGCAGCCCCGACAGGGGCAATCAGCCCCAGCATTTT CASSPDRGNQPQHF
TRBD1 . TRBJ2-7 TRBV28 TGTGCCAGCAGCTCCGGGACAGGGCCCTACGAGCAGTACTTC CASSSGTGPYEQYF
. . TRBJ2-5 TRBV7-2 TGTGCCAGCAGCGCTGAGGAGACCCAGTACTTC CASSAEETQYF
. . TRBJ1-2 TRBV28 TGTGCCAGCAGTCCGCGACAGGTATTTAACTATGGCTACACCTTC CASSPRQVFNYGYTF
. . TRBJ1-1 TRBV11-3 TGTGCCAGCAGCTTAGATCGCACTGAAGCTTTCTTT CASSLDRTEAFF
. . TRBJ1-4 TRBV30 TGTGCCTGGGCCATCAGGGGAGCTAATGAAAAACTGTTTTTT CAWAIRGANEKLFF
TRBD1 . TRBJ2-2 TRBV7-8 TGTGCCAGCAGCAGCGACAGGGGGTGGATCACCGGGGAGCTGTTTTTT CASSSDRGWITGELFF
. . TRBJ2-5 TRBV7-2 TGTGCCAGCAGCTTAGTGGTAGGCGGAGGCGGAGAGACCCAGTACTTC CASSLVVGGGGETQYF
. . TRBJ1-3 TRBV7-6 TGTGCCAGCAGCTTAGCGCTCCCCTCCTCCGGTGAAGTTCATACCTCTGGAAACACCATATATTTT CASSLALPSSGEVHTSGNTIYF
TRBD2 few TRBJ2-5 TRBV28 TGTGCCAGCACCCCTGGCGGGAGGGCCAGGGAGACCCAGTACTTC CASTPGGRARETQYF
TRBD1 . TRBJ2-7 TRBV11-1 TGTGCCAGCAGCCGGGACAGCTTCTCCTACGAGCAGTACTTC CASSRDSFSYEQYF
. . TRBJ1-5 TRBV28 TGTGCCAGCAGTTTATTAAGGGGCAGGGATATCCAGCCCCAGCATTTT CASSLLRGRDIQPQHF
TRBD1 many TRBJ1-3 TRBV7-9 TGTGCCAGCAGCTTCAGGGGACAGGTGAACTCTGGAAACACCATATATTTT CASSFRGQVNSGNTIYF
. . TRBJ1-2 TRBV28 TGTGCCAGCACCCCCGACGGGAGAGGCTACACCTTC CASTPDGRGYTF
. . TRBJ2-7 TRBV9 TGTGCCAGCAGCGTATATGAGGGAAGCTCCTACGAGCAGTACTTC CASSVYEGSSYEQYF
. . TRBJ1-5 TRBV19 TGTGCCAGTAGTATGAACAGGGAGGGAGGGCAGCCCCAGCATTTT CASSMNREGGQPQHF
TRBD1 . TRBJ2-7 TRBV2 TGTGCCAGCAGATCACAGGGGGGGCAGTACTTC CASRSQGGQYF
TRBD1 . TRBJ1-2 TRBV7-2 TGTGCCAGCAGCCTCATAACGACAGGGCGTGTTACCTTC CASSLITTGRVTF
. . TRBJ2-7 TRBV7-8 TGTGCCAGCAGCCCGGGCGGGGGGACAGGGAACTACGAGCAGTACTTC CASSPGGGTGNYEQYF
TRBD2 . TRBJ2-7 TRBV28 TGTGCCAGCATCCCGAGCGGGAGGCCCCTCTACGAGCAGTACTTC CASIPSGRPLYEQYF
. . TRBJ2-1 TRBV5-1 TGCGCCAGCAGACTCCTAGGCGGGATCTCCTACAATGAGCAGTTCTTC CASRLLGGISYNEQFF
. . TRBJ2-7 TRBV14 TGTGCCAGCAGCCAAGATGAGGGGGAGGGCCACTACGAGCAGTACTTC CASSQDEGEGHYEQYF
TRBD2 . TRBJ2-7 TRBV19 TGTGCCAGTAGTATCCGGAGGGGGCTAGCGGGACGCCACGAGCAGTACTTC CASSIRRGLAGRHEQYF
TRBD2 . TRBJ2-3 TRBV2 TGTGCCAGCAGTGAAATCAGCGGGAGTACGGCAGATACGCAGTATTTT CASSEISGSTADTQYF
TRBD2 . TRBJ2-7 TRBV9 TGTGCCAGCAGCGTAGGGCTAGCGGGAGGATCCTACGAGCAGTACTTC CASSVGLAGGSYEQYF
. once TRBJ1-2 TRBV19 TGTGCCAGTAATCAGGGGTACTATGGCTACACCTTC CASNQGYYGYTF
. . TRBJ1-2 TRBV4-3 TGCGCCAGCAGCCAAGATAGCTCCGCTAACTATGGCTACACCTTC CASSQDSSANYGYTF
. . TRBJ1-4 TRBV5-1 TGCGCCAGCAGTTCCAGGGGTTCTGATAATGAAAAACTGTTTTTT CASSSRGSDNEKLFF
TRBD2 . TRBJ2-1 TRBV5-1 TGCGCCAGCAGCTCCTTAGGGACTAGCGGGAGGACCTCCTACAATGAGCAGTTCTTC CASSSLGTSGRTSYNEQFF
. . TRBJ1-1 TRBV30 TGTGCCTGGAGTCGGGGGATGAACACTGAAGCTTTCTTT CAWSRGMNTEAFF
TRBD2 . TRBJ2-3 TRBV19 TGTGCCAGTAGTACCCCTAGCGGGAGGGCCACGGGGTCCGTACATACGCAGTATTTT CASSTPSGRATGSVHTQYF
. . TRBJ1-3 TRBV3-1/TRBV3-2 TGTGCCAGCAGCTTCCCCGCCGGGAACACCATATATTTT CASSFPAGNTIYF
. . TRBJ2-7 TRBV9 TGTGCCAGCAGCGTGGGCAGCAGGGTGTACGAGCAGTACTTC CASSVGSRVYEQYF
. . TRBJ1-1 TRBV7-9 TGTGCCAGCAGCTTAGCGTCGGGACAGAACACTGAAGCTTTCTTT CASSLASGQNTEAFF
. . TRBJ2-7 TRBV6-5 TGTGCCAGCAGGGACTTCACCTACGAGCAGTACTTC CASRDFTYEQYF
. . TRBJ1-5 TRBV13 TGTGCCAGCAGCTTTTGGAGTCAGCCCCAGCATTTT CASSFWSQPQHF
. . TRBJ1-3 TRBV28 TGTGCCAGCAGTTTCCGGGTGGGTCTCCTCCGCACTGGAAACACCATATATTTT CASSFRVGLLRTGNTIYF